What follows are 7 T cell receptor beta chains derived from one specimen sequenced in a study of T cells after yellow fever vaccination. TCRdb used MiXCR to reprocess the 5' RACE reads, holding one entry per CDR3 protein. The table shows nearly 550,000 distinct CDR3 sequences, with roughly a fifth occurring only once. Sequencing was performed on PBMCs, taken 15 days after the yellow fever booster vaccination. These receptors were collected from a man younger than 40 who received the YFV17D yellow fever vaccine.

The V gene is TRBV7-2, the J gene TRBJ2-3, with 7 bases matching TRBD2. CDR3 length: 17 amino acids. Germline CDR1 reads SGHTA; CDR2 reads FQGNSA. The J segment lost 0 bases and the V segment lost 1 base, leaving 7 bases of the junction unmatched. Here the CDR3 reads CASSLGLAATSTDTQYF. In nucleotides, the CDR3 is TGTGCCAGCAGCTTAGGACTAGCAGCTACTAGCACAGATACGCAGTATTTT.

A few counts support this clonotype. The rearrangement uses TRBV3-1 and TRBJ2-7; D unresolved. The V end lost 1 base, the J end lost 3 bases, and 1 base lay between the germline ends. The CDR3 length is 11 residues. Per germline, CDR1 LGHDT and CDR2 YNNKEL (reference sequence). The CDR3 nucleotides are TGTGCCAGCAGCCAAGTCTACGAGCAGTACTTC. This sequence encodes CASSQVYEQYF.

This clonotype was seen only a few times. The chain is built from TRBV6-2 or TRBV6-3 and TRBJ2-3; possibly TRBD2 for D (5 bases). Trimming took off 8 bases at V and 6 bases at J, with 21 bases between the two ends. Germline V gene lookup returns CDR1 MNHEY and CDR2 SVGEGT. The CDR3 covers 15 residues. CDR3 residues: CASAGGTVLSDTQYF. The CDR3 DNA is TGTGCCAGCGCCGGAGGCACGGTTTTATCGGATACGCAGTATTTT.

The chain recombines TRBV12-3 or TRBV12-4 with TRBJ2-1; 14 positions agree with TRBD2. The J segment lost 9 bases and the V segment lost 6 bases, leaving 7 bases of the junction unmatched. The CDR3 sequence is 15 residues long. In nucleotides, the CDR3 is TGTGCCAGCAGGATGGGACTAGCGGGAGTGGGTGAGCAGTTCTTC. This encodes CASRMGLAGVGEQFF.

The CDR3 nucleotides read TGTGCCAGCAACTCAAAGGGACTCGCCTACGAGCAGTACTTC. This codes for CASNSKGLAYEQYF. This sequence joins TRBV7-2 and TRBJ2-7; possible D gene TRBD2, 6 bases. V lost 7 bases and J 2 bases, leaving 15 bases between the germline ends. The CDR3 loop spans 14 amino acids. The germline gives CDR1 SGHTA, CDR2 FQGNSA.

To note about this clonotype: One junction end does not reproduce the germline sequence, and a read error may be involved. This chain uses TRBV20-1 with TRBJ2-2, with unresolved D. This CDR3 region has 14 residues. Germline V gene data show CDR1 as DFQATT and CDR2 as SNEGSKA (reference sequence). CDR3 nucleotide sequence: TGCAGTGCTAGCTTCCTACTGAACCCCGGGGAGCTGTTTTTT. It specifies CSASFLLNPGELFF.

The chain employs TRBV11-2 and TRBJ2-1; 10 bases are shared with TRBD2. The V gene's germline CDR1 is SGHAT and CDR2 FQNNGV. With 0 bases clipped from V and 0 bases from J, the junction kept 8 bases outside the gene matches. The CDR3 runs to 19 residues. CDR3 DNA sequence: TGTGCCAGCAGCTTAGAGGTAGCGGGAGGCCTTAGCTCCTACAATGAGCAGTTCTTC. This gives the protein CASSLEVAGGLSSYNEQFF.